This is a list of T cell receptor beta chains from one sample in a study of T cell responses to AZD1222 COVID-19 vaccine. Libraries were prepared by immunoSEQ multiplex PCR; TCRdb keeps only in-frame clonotypes and omits some of them. Of roughly 150,000 clones in the sample, about nine tenths were seen once. The sample in question was peripheral blood, obtained on day 0 of AZD1222 vaccination. The receptors shown here come from an adult in good health. Each CDR3 is given with its conserved first and last residue.

>TRBV6-5|14|TRBJ2-7
CASGGPSGAYEQYF
>TRBV4-1|16|TRBJ2-3
CASSQDGTGPRDTQYF
>TRBV28|14|TRBJ1-1
CAGGTGATGTEAFF
>TRBV18|14|TRBJ1-1
CASSPYDGSPEAFF
>TRBV18|16|TRBJ2-1
CASSSQDRSPYNEQFF
>TRBV10-1|10|TRBJ2-2
CLMGGGELFF
>TRBV29-1|13|TRBJ1-1
CSVEGRMNTEAFF
>TRBV7-9|12|TRBJ1-2
CASSLGGSSYTF
>TRBV7-9|14|TRBJ1-1
CASSPSGLPDEAFF
>TRBV7-9|16|TRBJ1-3
CASSRGQGVSGNTIYF
>TRBV4-1|14|TRBJ1-2
CASSQGWVSYGYTF
>TRBV10-3|16|TRBJ2-7
CAISESGGGISYEQYF